A single T cell receptor beta chain is shown here with its context. Antigen unknown. These data belong to a study of cytomegalovirus exposure and HLA in healthy donors. Overall study: Among the 300 to 400 donors who were genotyped, around 77% fell in the genetic ancestry cluster that is associated with self-reported Caucasian donors. Findings and caveats of the study: V- and J-gene trimming in TCR beta was tied to a missense DCLRE1C variant by an analysis performed later. There were a few CMV-associated chains whose specificity for CMV antigens was confirmed in vitro. Beyond CMV serostatus, there was no information to go on about immune exposure.

In the PCR, 60 Vbeta and 13 Jbeta primers were used. Generated by immunoSEQ multiplex PCR, the TCRdb table keeps only in-frame clones and is missing some. Its clone listing holds about 48,000 clones. The CDR3 runs 17 residues. Germline CDR1 is MNHEY and CDR2 is SMNVEV (reference sequence). Trimming removed 3 bases from V and 0 bases from J; junction bases left unmatched: 8. The clonotype originates from a male donor in good health and CMV-seropositive. The gene calls are TRBV27 and TRBJ2-3; 8 bases map to TRBD2. Sequenced material: PBMCs. Written as DNA, the CDR3 is TGTGCCAGCAGTTTGATCCCTAGCGGGTTAAGCACAGATACGCAGTATTTT. Amino acids: CASSLIPSGLSTDTQYF.